These 2 T cell receptor beta chains were all obtained from the same sample, sequenced in a study of T cell responses to AZD1222 COVID-19 vaccine. Using immunoSEQ multiplex PCR, the repertoire was profiled, and TCRdb retains in-frame clones only, with some absent. The table records about 160,000 clones, about 91% of them present only once. Here the sequenced sample was peripheral blood, taken on day 0 of MenACWY control vaccination. These receptors were collected from an adult in good health.

The chain is built from TRBV11-3 and TRBJ2-7, with a possible D match to TRBD2 (5 bases). The V gene's germline CDR1 is SGHNT and CDR2 YENEEA. The CDR3 covers 15 residues. Trimming shortened V by 3 bases and J by 2 bases, and 14 bases separated the two germline ends. The CDR3 here is CASSFLRAPPYEQYF. The CDR3, as DNA: TGTGCCAGCAGCTTTCTGCGGGCGCCCCCCTACGAGCAGTACTTC.

This clone came up a few times. The CDR3 here is CASSYLGTRGVYNEQFF. The CDR3 nucleotides read TGTGCCAGCAGCTACCTGGGAACCCGGGGGGTTTACAATGAGCAGTTCTTC. The chain employs TRBV5-5 and TRBJ2-1; the match to TRBD2 covers 7 bases. The germline CDR1 and CDR2 sequences are SGHKS and YYEKEE (reference sequence). This CDR3 contains 17 residues. V dropped 3 bases and J dropped 4; count of bases not matched to a gene: 13.